Here is one TCR beta chain with its context. The source of the sample is a study of T cells expressing NK-cell markers. In germline, CDR1 is SQVTM, CDR2 ANQGSEA. The CDR3 length is 15 residues. Following a re-call of the 5' RACE reads, TCRdb has one entry per CDR3 protein and lacks DNA. The sample data list fewer than 550,000 distinct CDR3 sequences. This chain connects TRBV29-1 to TRBJ2-1; lacking DNA, the TRBD2 call made by TCRdb goes unchecked. Sequencing used blood T cells: a sorted CD56 or NKG2C T cell subset, CD4+ or CD8+ T cells, or bulk PBMC T cells (not recorded which). The sequence derives from a woman in her forties or fifties in good health. CDR3 sequence: CSAQLAGGVYNEQFF.